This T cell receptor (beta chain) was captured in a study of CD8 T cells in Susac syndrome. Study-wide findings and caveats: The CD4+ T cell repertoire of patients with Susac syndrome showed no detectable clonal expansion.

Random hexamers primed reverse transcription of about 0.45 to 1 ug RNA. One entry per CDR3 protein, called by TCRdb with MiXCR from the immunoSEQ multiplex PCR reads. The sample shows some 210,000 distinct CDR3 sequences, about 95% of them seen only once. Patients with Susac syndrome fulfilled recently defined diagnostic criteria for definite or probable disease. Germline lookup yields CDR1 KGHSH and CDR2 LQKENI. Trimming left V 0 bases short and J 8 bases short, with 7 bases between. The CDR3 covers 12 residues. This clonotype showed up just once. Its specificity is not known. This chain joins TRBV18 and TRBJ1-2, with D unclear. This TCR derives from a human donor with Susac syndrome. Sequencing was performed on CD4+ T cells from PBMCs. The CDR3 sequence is CASSPPGWGYTF. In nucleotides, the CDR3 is TGTGCCAGCTCACCACCGGGATGGGGCTACACCTTC.